Below, one TCR beta chain is given with its context. The antigen remains unidentified. This sample stems from a study of tumor-infiltrating lymphocytes in glioblastoma multiforme. Three nested ARM-PCR rounds with V-beta and C-beta primers built TCRB libraries. Unique molecular identifiers were not described for the libraries. From the multiplex PCR reads, TCRdb called clonotypes with MiXCR, one entry per CDR3 protein. The table lists around 10,000 distinct CDR3 sequences, about three quarters of them singletons. Findings and limits, study-wide: No surface-marker sorting into functional T cell subtypes was done. Unequal TCR RNA per T cell might skew measured clone sizes.

The sequenced material came from brain tumor tissue. The clonotype was recovered from a male donor with glioblastoma.

The CDR3 DNA follows: TGCAGCGTTTTGGAACCGGGACAGGGGCACTACGAGCAGTACTTC. Translation gives CSVLEPGQGHYEQYF. The chain has TRBV29-1 and TRBJ2-7, with 10 bases fitting TRBD1. This CDR3 region has 15 residues. CDR1 is SQVTM and CDR2 is ANQGSEA in the germline V gene. The trim removed 5 bases at V and 3 bases at J, leaving 10 bases unmatched.